A selection of T cell receptor beta chains follows, all from one sample in a study of blood T cell repertoires in COVID-19. Only in-frame clones appear in the TCRdb table, and some are missing; sequencing was by immunoSEQ multiplex PCR. The table includes more than 95,000 clones, about nine tenths detected once. The sequencing sample was made of peripheral blood. Source of these receptors: a man aged 45 to 65 with acute or convalescent COVID-19. Each CDR3 is given without its conserved first and last residue. Some rows have no size entry. The others give once, few or many, or a class for an expanded clone.

abundance,v_gene,CDR3aa
-,TRBV24-1,ATSDQTGARGQPQH
once,TRBV2,ASRDTMGQGEEAEAF
-,TRBV10-1,ASSDPDRGLTGELF
-,TRBV12-3/TRBV12-4,ASSLASNYEQY
-,TRBV28,ASSRYRVRGNQPQH
-,TRBV29-1,SVEGGTGNTIY
-,TRBV29-1,SVVHGNTGELF
-,TRBV7-9,ASSSRGTSGYNEQF
-,TRBV6-4,ASRGDRGAEAF
many,TRBV6-1,ASSEDGMSGYNEQF
-,TRBV11-2,ASSLDPGLAEKNTGELF
few,TRBV20-1,SASPGGMNEQF
-,TRBV15,ATSTSGALEQF
-,TRBV29-1,SVDAGTSGRPREQF
-,TRBV7-9,ASSFSRTSGTGELF
-,TRBV14,ASSLRSSPLH
-,TRBV5-1,ASSLSGGSNNEQF
-,TRBV6-6,ASSYVAGARHTQY
-,TRBV4-1,ASSQVARKSGELF
-,TRBV7-2,ASSARHWTEDTQY
-,TRBV15,ATSRDGSEQY
-,TRBV27,ASSLNTLSNQPQH
-,TRBV5-1,ATSRQGVRNEQF
once,TRBV28,ASTGLRDRAGNEQF
-,TRBV4-1,ASSQADEQF
-,TRBV6-6,ASSYGAGTQY
-,TRBV6-5,ASRPDRNQPQH
-,TRBV5-1,ASSDSGSSYNEQF
-,TRBV19,ASSTTVSNQPQH
-,TRBV7-2,ASSPGRRLGEQY
once,TRBV5-4,ASSLTSGSVETQY
once,TRBV6-5,ATQGGAYEQY
-,TRBV21-1,ASSIHRVLNNEQF
-,TRBV11-2,ASSFLGHTDTQY
-,TRBV10-3,AISITGTSLTGELF
-,TRBV5-4,ASSLGDFYNEQF
once,TRBV18,ATPRGTTYNEQF
-,TRBV21-1,ASSKEGTTERNDGSHTTDTQY
-,TRBV14,ASSVRGFRETQY
-,TRBV6-5,ASSYSGTGMNTEAF
-,TRBV4-1,ASSLFGTALNSPLH